This TCR beta chain was sequenced in a study of tumor and adjacent non-tumor tissue in lung cancer. Study-level results: TCR diversity was significantly greater in tumor than normal lung tissue.

TCRbeta libraries were built with three rounds of nested PCR, modified from ARM-PCR. TCRdb recomputed calls from the multiplex PCR reads with MiXCR, one row per CDR3 protein. The data show about 110,000 distinct CDR3 sequences, roughly two thirds seen once. No cell sorting was done before RNA was extracted from the tissue. This non-tumor lung sample came from over 3 cm beyond the tumor edge. The sample holds one count of this clonotype. Its antigen is still unknown. CDR1 LGHNA and CDR2 YSLEER come from the germline V gene. The CDR3 totals 15 residues. Trimming took 1 base from V and 14 from J, leaving 21 bases between them.

Sequenced material: distant non-tumor lung tissue. The genes are TRBV4-3 and TRBJ2-1; possible D gene TRBD2, 6 bases. The origin of this receptor is a man aged 55 to 70 with non-small cell lung cancer. Written as DNA, the CDR3 is TGCGCCAGCAGCCAAGGACTAGTTCCTACAAAGGAGGAGTTCTTC. Its translation: CASSQGLVPTKEEFF.